Each of the 2 T cell receptor beta chains below was sequenced from the same sample in a study of cytomegalovirus exposure and HLA in healthy donors. A multiplex PCR was run with 60 Vbeta primers and 13 Jbeta primers. Repertoires were generated with immunoSEQ multiplex PCR, while TCRdb's copy carries only in-frame clones and drops some. Of approximately 79,000 clones in the sample, around 77% were seen once. The source material was PBMCs. The receptor source for this set is a boy between 10 and 17 years old in good health and CMV-seronegative.

A few counts support this clone. The V call is TRBV6-4, the J call TRBJ2-3, with D possibly TRBD2 on 6 matching bases. Germline CDR1 is MRHNA and CDR2 is SNTAGT. This CDR3 is 15 amino acids long. The V end lost 4 bases, the J end lost 1 base, and 12 bases lay between the germline ends. The CDR3 bases are TGTGCCAGCAGTGGGACGGGAGAGGGCACAGATACGCAGTATTTT. This sequence encodes CASSGTGEGTDTQYF.

The chain combines TRBV9 with TRBJ1-2, with D perhaps matching TRBD1 (6 bases). Germline CDR1 SGDLS, CDR2 YYNGEE. The CDR3 length is 15 residues. Trimming removed 4 bases at V and 5 bases at J, with 18 bases between. The CDR3 DNA follows: TGTGCCAGCAGCCTAGATACCGGGACAACTTATGGCTACACCTTC. Its protein is CASSLDTGTTYGYTF.